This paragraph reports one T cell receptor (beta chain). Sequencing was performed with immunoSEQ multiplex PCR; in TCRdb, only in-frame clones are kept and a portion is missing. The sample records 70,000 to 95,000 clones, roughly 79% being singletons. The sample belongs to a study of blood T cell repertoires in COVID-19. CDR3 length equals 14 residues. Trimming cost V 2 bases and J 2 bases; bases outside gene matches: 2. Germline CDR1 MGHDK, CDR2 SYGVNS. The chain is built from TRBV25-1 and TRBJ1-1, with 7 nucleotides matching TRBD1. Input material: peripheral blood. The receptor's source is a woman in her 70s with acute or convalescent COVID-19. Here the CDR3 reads CASSEGGGNTEAFF. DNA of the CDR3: TGTGCCAGCAGTGAAGGAGGGGGCAACACTGAAGCTTTCTTT.